Listed below are T cell receptor beta chains from one sample, sequenced in a study of blood T cell repertoires in COVID-19. Assay: immunoSEQ multiplex PCR; the TCRdb copy retains only in-frame clones and omits some. Altogether about 160,000 clones are present, roughly 80% being singletons, with the ten largest covering about 3%. Sequenced: peripheral blood. All receptors come from a man between 65 and 85 years old with acute or convalescent COVID-19. The CDR3 runs from the conserved cysteine through the conserved F or W. The order of the fields is V gene, clone size, J gene, CDR3 protein. Not all rows give a size; the values are once, few, many and, for expanded clones, a class.

v_gene: TRBV6-1
abundance: .
j_gene: TRBJ1-2
CDR3aa: CASSEGPAEGYGYTF

v_gene: TRBV5-5
abundance: .
j_gene: TRBJ1-1
CDR3aa: CASSVDRVTEAFF

v_gene: TRBV2
abundance: .
j_gene: TRBJ1-1
CDR3aa: CASSAGRFMNTEAFF

v_gene: TRBV28
abundance: .
j_gene: TRBJ2-2
CDR3aa: CTAGTPDTGELFF

v_gene: TRBV5-1
abundance: once
j_gene: TRBJ2-3
CDR3aa: CASSLAARTDTQYF

v_gene: TRBV3-1/TRBV3-2
abundance: .
j_gene: TRBJ2-7
CDR3aa: CASSRRGLAPRNEQYF

v_gene: TRBV27
abundance: .
j_gene: TRBJ1-2
CDR3aa: CASSLSGQGYGYTF

v_gene: TRBV30
abundance: .
j_gene: TRBJ2-1
CDR3aa: CAWRTSGSIEQFF

v_gene: TRBV27
abundance: .
j_gene: TRBJ2-1
CDR3aa: CASSFDTSGGYNEQFF

v_gene: TRBV21-1
abundance: once
j_gene: TRBJ1-3
CDR3aa: CASSKGGASGGTIYF

v_gene: TRBV10-2
abundance: .
j_gene: TRBJ1-5
CDR3aa: CASSGLSNQPQHF

v_gene: TRBV4-2
abundance: .
j_gene: TRBJ2-7
CDR3aa: CASSQEIGSARWEQYF

v_gene: TRBV5-4
abundance: .
j_gene: TRBJ1-2
CDR3aa: CASSPQGFSNYGYTF

v_gene: TRBV5-4
abundance: .
j_gene: TRBJ1-6
CDR3aa: CASSLVRSSYNSPLHF

v_gene: TRBV18
abundance: .
j_gene: TRBJ2-7
CDR3aa: CASSPPGASSYEQYF